The 32 T cell receptor beta chains below were found in one sample sequenced in a study of blood T cell repertoires in COVID-19. Method: immunoSEQ multiplex PCR; TCRdb's copy keeps in-frame clones and lacks some. The sample records under 20,000 clones, around 82% being singletons. The material sequenced was peripheral blood. The receptors were gathered from a man aged 55-75 years with active or convalescent COVID-19.

The rearrangement joins TRBV2 to TRBJ1-3, with 8 bases identical to TRBD1. With 5 bases clipped from V and 8 bases from J, the junction kept 11 bases outside the gene matches. Germline V gives CDR1 SNHLY, CDR2 FYNNEI. This CDR3 has 15 residues. CDR3 region: CASSTSRQGTDTIYF. CDR3 DNA sequence: TGTGCCAGCAGTACCTCCAGACAGGGGACGGACACCATATATTTT.

This clone was seen a few times. The chain combines TRBV29-1 with TRBJ1-1; 7 bases are a match to TRBD1. The CDR3 runs 14 residues. CDR1 and CDR2 from the germline V gene are SQVTM and ANQGSEA. With V trimmed by 6 bases and J by 2 bases, 9 bases remained unmatched. This CDR3 reads CSVGKGAANTEAFF. The CDR3 DNA reads as TGCAGCGTGGGGAAGGGGGCGGCTAACACTGAAGCTTTCTTT.

This clone was recorded a few times. The genes are TRBV5-5 and TRBJ1-2; a weak D match, TRBD1 (6 bases). Germline-derived CDR1 and CDR2 are SGHKS and YYEKEE (reference sequence). This CDR3 region has 15 residues. Deletions cut 0 bases from V and 0 bases from J, with 9 bases between. The CDR3 DNA follows: TGTGCCAGCAGCTTGGGGACAGTCTCTAACTATGGCTACACCTTC. Translating gives CASSLGTVSNYGYTF.

The DNA for the CDR3 is TGTGCCAGCGGATGGACTAGCGGGGGGGAGACCCAGTACTTC. Encoded protein: CASGWTSGGETQYF. The chain is built from TRBV28 and TRBJ2-5, with 14 positions matching TRBD2. This CDR3 spans 14 amino acids. Per the germline V gene, CDR1 is MDHEN and CDR2 is SYDVKM. Trimming removed 8 bases from V and 5 bases from J; junction bases left unmatched: 4.

The V gene is TRBV27, the J gene TRBJ1-6; TRBD1 matches at 8 bases. Unmatched junction bases numbered 13, after V lost 7 bases and J lost 5 bases. This CDR3 spans 17 amino acids. CDR1 and CDR2 from the germline V gene are MNHEY and SMNVEV (reference sequence). The CDR3 sequence is CASTSGFGQGNNSPLHF. DNA of the CDR3: TGTGCCAGCACCTCCGGATTTGGACAGGGAAATAATTCACCCCTCCACTTT.

The V and J genes are TRBV6-5 and TRBJ2-1, with D maybe TRBD2 (6 bases). Germline assignment: CDR1 MNHEY and CDR2 SVGAGI. V lost 2 bases, J lost 10 bases, and 9 bases lay in between. The CDR3 is made up of 12 amino acids. The CDR3 spells CASSYPRGEQFF. CDR3 nucleotide sequence: TGTGCCAGCAGTTACCCCCGGGGGGAGCAGTTCTTC.

CDR3 sequence: CASSDDNSYEQYF. CDR3 DNA sequence: TGTGCCAGCAGCGATGACAACTCCTACGAGCAGTACTTC. This rearrangement joins TRBV7-9 to TRBJ2-7; no clear D. From germline, CDR1 is SEHNR and CDR2 FQNEAQ (reference sequence). Deletions cut 5 bases from V and 0 bases from J, with 8 bases between. The CDR3 contains 13 residues.

The V and J genes are TRBV29-1 and TRBJ1-1; maybe TRBD1 (6 bases). Per the germline V gene, CDR1 is SQVTM and CDR2 is ANQGSEA. V shed 3 bases and J shed 4 bases, with 18 bases lying between them. The CDR3 has 15 amino acids. The CDR3 DNA follows: TGCAGCGTTGACCTCGCAGGGGCTAGGGGCACTGAAGCTTTCTTT. It is translated as CSVDLAGARGTEAFF.

V usage is TRBV7-9 and J usage is TRBJ2-7; TRBD2 matches 10 bases. Germline V gives CDR1 SEHNR, CDR2 FQNEAQ (reference sequence). The trim removed 2 bases at V and 7 bases at J, leaving 5 bases unmatched. This CDR3 is 14 amino acids long. CDR3 bases: TGTGCCAGCAGCTTACCTAGCGGGAGTCGGGAGCAGTACTTC. As protein: CASSLPSGSREQYF.

This chain connects TRBV18 to TRBJ2-7; 7 nucleotides line up with TRBD1. V shed 3 bases, J shed 0 bases, and the junction held 8 bases outside the gene matches. CDR3 size: 16 residues. Germline-derived CDR1 and CDR2 are KGHSH and LQKENI. In DNA form, the CDR3 reads TGTGCCAGCTCACCGCCCCGGGGACAGAGCTCCTACGAGCAGTACTTC. Protein: CASSPPRGQSSYEQYF.

V usage is TRBV5-1 and J usage is TRBJ1-6, with 9 positions matching TRBD1. Trimming took 2 bases from V and 6 from J; bases not matched to a gene: 9. The CDR3 loop spans 17 amino acids. Germline V gene lookup returns CDR1 SGHRS and CDR2 YFSETQ. The CDR3 DNA follows: TGCGCCAGCAGCTTCGTGGGGACGGGACAGGGTAATTCACCCCTCCACTTT. It is translated as CASSFVGTGQGNSPLHF.

This sequence joins TRBV2 and TRBJ1-5, with a possible D match to TRBD1 (5 bases). Germline V gene data show CDR1 as SNHLY and CDR2 as FYNNEI. The V end was cut by 3 bases, the J end by 6 bases, with 24 bases between. The CDR3 loop spans 18 amino acids. The CDR3 nucleotides are TGTGCCAGCAGTGAGGACACCGTCTCGCGGTCGTTGCTTCAGCCCCAGCATTTT. Protein: CASSEDTVSRSLLQPQHF.

This chain uses TRBV19 with TRBJ2-1, with 9 bases aligning to TRBD1. The CDR3 spans 15 residues. The V and J ends lost 7 bases and 5 bases, in that order; junction bases with no gene match: 9. Per the germline V gene, CDR1 is LNHDA and CDR2 is SQIVND (reference sequence). The CDR3 sequence: CASTGQGLSHNEQFF. CDR3 coding DNA: TGTGCCAGTACCGGACAGGGGCTTTCCCACAATGAGCAGTTCTTC.

The rearrangement uses TRBV14 and TRBJ2-7; TRBD2 aligns across 7 bases. CDR1 SGHDN and CDR2 FVKESK come from the germline V gene. V dropped 1 base and J dropped 4; count of bases not matched to a gene: 10. This CDR3 is built from 16 residues. In DNA, the CDR3 is TGTGCCAGCAGCCAAGTCAGACGGGGGGAGAGTTACGAGCAGTACTTC. Translated, it gives CASSQVRRGESYEQYF.

The rearrangement links TRBV11-3 to TRBJ2-7; TRBD1 aligns across 8 bases. J lost 5 bases, V lost 1 base, and 4 bases had no gene match. Germline CDR1 SGHNT, CDR2 YENEEA. The CDR3 loop spans 14 amino acids. CDR3 nucleotide sequence: TGTGCCAGCAGCTTAGCGGCAGGGGGCCACGAGCAGTACTTC. This sequence encodes CASSLAAGGHEQYF.

The genes are TRBV11-3 and TRBJ2-5; no clear D gene. The CDR3 is 14 amino acids. Per the germline V gene, CDR1 is SGHNT and CDR2 is YENEEA. The V gene lost 4 bases and the J gene lost 2 bases, with 11 bases spanning the gap. The CDR3 loop is CASSSPTGQETQYF. In DNA form, the CDR3 reads TGTGCCAGCAGCTCCCCCACCGGGCAAGAGACCCAGTACTTC.

The chain employs TRBV7-3 and TRBJ2-5; 8 nucleotides agree with TRBD1. After removal of 4 bases from V and 5 bases from J, the junction contained 24 bases not matched to a gene. Germline CDR1 is SGHTA and CDR2 is FQGTGA. CDR3 length: 20 residues. This chain's CDR3 is CASSSIPLAQVGQVEETQYF. CDR3 sequence (DNA): TGTGCCAGCAGCTCCATCCCCCTCGCCCAGGTGGGACAGGTTGAGGAGACCCAGTACTTC.

The V and J genes are TRBV10-2 and TRBJ2-5; TRBD1 matches at 10 bases. The CDR3 is made up of 16 amino acids. Unmatched junction bases numbered 12, after V lost 6 bases and J lost 5 bases. The V gene's germline CDR1 is WSHSY and CDR2 SAAADI. The CDR3 region has the DNA TGCGCCAGCAGAAGTAGGGACAGGGGTGGAGGGGAGACCCAGTACTTC. Translation: CASRSRDRGGGETQYF.

V gene TRBV10-3 combines with J gene TRBJ2-2; possibly TRBD2 for D (7 bases). The CDR3 contains 15 residues. The ends were cut back, 4 bases at V and 5 bases at J, with 14 bases in the middle. The V gene's germline CDR1 is ENHRY and CDR2 SYGVKD. CDR3 residues: CAISGRGAPTGELFF. The CDR3 DNA sequence: TGTGCCATCAGTGGACGGGGGGCTCCTACCGGGGAGCTGTTTTTT.

This chain links TRBV7-6 with TRBJ2-7; 7 positions agree with TRBD2. The CDR3 covers 15 residues. Germline CDR1 reads SGHVS; CDR2 reads FNYEAQ. V was clipped by 1 base and J by 5 bases; unmatched bases: 8. The CDR3 nucleotides read TGTGCCAGCAGCTTAGTAGATGACAGCGGGAACGAGCAGTACTTC. Translated, it gives CASSLVDDSGNEQYF.

The gene calls are TRBV11-3 and TRBJ2-4; D is perhaps TRBD2 (5 bases). The CDR3 loop spans 14 amino acids. The germline V and J ends were trimmed by 3 bases and 11 bases, with 17 bases remaining between them. Germline CDR1 SGHNT, CDR2 YENEEA. The CDR3 DNA is TGTGCCAGCAGCTTCACTCGGGGAGCTGCGGTTCAGTACTTC. Translated, it gives CASSFTRGAAVQYF.

This chain connects TRBV6-5 to TRBJ1-1; maybe TRBD1 (5 bases). Germline lookup yields CDR1 MNHEY and CDR2 SVGAGI. The CDR3 covers 13 residues. Between the trimmed V and J ends, which lost 5 bases and 1 base, there was a span of 8 bases. CDR3 coding DNA: TGTGCCAGCAGTCCCACAGGGAACACTGAAGCTTTCTTT. This encodes CASSPTGNTEAFF.

This clone showed up just once. The J gene is TRBJ1-6, the V gene TRBV30; tentatively, D is TRBD1 (6 bases). Germline loops: CDR1 GTSNPN, CDR2 SVGIG (reference sequence). The CDR3 is made up of 16 amino acids. Trimming took off 1 base at V and 2 bases at J, with 12 bases between the two ends. CDR3 loop: CAWSDPGQTYNSPLHF. The CDR3 DNA is TGTGCCTGGAGTGACCCGGGACAAACCTATAATTCACCCCTCCACTTT.

The rearrangement joins TRBV27 to TRBJ1-5; 7 positions agree with TRBD1. There are 15 residues in the CDR3. J gave up 3 bases and V 7 bases, and 9 bases lay outside the gene matches. Germline loops: CDR1 MNHEY, CDR2 SMNVEV (reference sequence). CDR3 nucleotides: TGTGCCAGCAAATCCCTTGACAGGGTCAATCAGCCCCAGCATTTT. Translation gives CASKSLDRVNQPQHF.

The chain recombines TRBV30 with TRBJ2-5; 7 bases match TRBD1. In germline, CDR1 is GTSNPN, CDR2 SVGIG (reference sequence). The length of the CDR3 is 14 residues. Trimming cost V 1 base and J 5 bases; bases outside gene matches: 7. CDR3: CAWSAKGATETQYF. The DNA for the CDR3 is TGTGCCTGGAGTGCGAAGGGGGCGACGGAGACCCAGTACTTC.

The rearrangement joins TRBV27 to TRBJ2-1, with 8 bases matching TRBD1. Germline V gene lookup returns CDR1 MNHEY and CDR2 SMNVEV (reference sequence). The ends lost 1 base at V and 5 bases at J; junction bases unmatched: 13. The CDR3 totals 18 residues. CDR3: CASSLYVDRALVDNEQFF. The CDR3 DNA sequence: TGTGCCAGCAGTTTATACGTGGACAGGGCACTAGTCGACAATGAGCAGTTCTTC.

This rearrangement joins TRBV9 to TRBJ1-3, with 9 bases fitting TRBD1. V trimming: 8 bases; J trimming: 7 bases; junction bases outside the gene matches: 13. CDR1 SGDLS and CDR2 YYNGEE come from the germline V gene. The CDR3 covers 15 residues. The DNA for the CDR3 is TGTGCCAGTAGTCCCGGGACAGGGTTGGGGAACACCATATATTTT. Translation gives CASSPGTGLGNTIYF. The full variable domain, with the rest looked up from reference TRBV9 and TRBJ1-3, is DSGVTQTPKHLITATGQRVTLRCSPRSGDLSVYWYQQSLDQGLQFLIQYYNGEERAKGNILERFSAQQFPDLHSELNLSSLELGDSALYFCASSPGTGLGNTIYFGEGSWLTVV.

This sequence joins TRBV3-1 (or the pseudogene TRBV3-2) and TRBJ1-1; TRBD1 agrees at 8 bases. The CDR3 runs 14 residues. Germline lookup yields CDR1 LGHDT and CDR2 YNNKEL (reference sequence). Trimming at V came to 4 bases and at J to 5 bases, leaving 6 bases not matched to a gene. The CDR3 DNA sequence: TGTGCCAGCAGCCCAGACACAGGGGGGACTGAAGCTTTCTTT. This sequence encodes CASSPDTGGTEAFF.

The chain recombines TRBV6-1 with TRBJ1-1; D unresolved. CDR3 length: 13 amino acids. The ends were cut back, 3 bases at V and 10 bases at J, with 15 bases in the middle. Germline CDR1 reads MNHNS; CDR2 reads SASEGT. The chain's CDR3 is CASSELGRFAAFF. The CDR3 DNA follows: TGTGCCAGCAGTGAGCTTGGTCGGTTTGCAGCTTTCTTT.

The chain employs TRBV7-6 and TRBJ2-1; 10 bases are a match to TRBD2. Germline CDR1 SGHVS, CDR2 FNYEAQ. The J segment lost 9 bases and the V segment lost 5 bases, leaving 10 bases of the junction unmatched. This CDR3 is built from 15 residues. The CDR3 nucleotides are TGTGCCAGCAGCAGTAGCGGGGGGATTACAATTGAGCAGTTCTTC. Translated, it gives CASSSSGGITIEQFF.

V and J are TRBV10-3 and TRBJ1-5; D is possibly TRBD1 (5 bases). Germline V gene data show CDR1 as ENHRY and CDR2 as SYGVKD. CDR3 size: 15 residues. V gave up 3 bases and J gave up 3 bases, with 12 bases separating them. Here the CDR3 DNA reads TGTGCCATCAGTGACAGTAAGGGGTACAATCAGCCCCAGCATTTT. The encoded protein is CAISDSKGYNQPQHF.

The V call is TRBV6-6, the J call TRBJ2-1; D is possibly TRBD2 (6 bases). This CDR3 is built from 16 residues. With 4 bases removed from V and 4 bases from J, the gap between germline ends came to 17 bases. Germline V gene lookup returns CDR1 MNHNY and CDR2 SVGAGI (reference sequence). CDR3 in DNA: TGTGCCAGCAGTTGGATCCAGGGAGGCCGATACAATGAGCAGTTCTTC. This codes for CASSWIQGGRYNEQFF.